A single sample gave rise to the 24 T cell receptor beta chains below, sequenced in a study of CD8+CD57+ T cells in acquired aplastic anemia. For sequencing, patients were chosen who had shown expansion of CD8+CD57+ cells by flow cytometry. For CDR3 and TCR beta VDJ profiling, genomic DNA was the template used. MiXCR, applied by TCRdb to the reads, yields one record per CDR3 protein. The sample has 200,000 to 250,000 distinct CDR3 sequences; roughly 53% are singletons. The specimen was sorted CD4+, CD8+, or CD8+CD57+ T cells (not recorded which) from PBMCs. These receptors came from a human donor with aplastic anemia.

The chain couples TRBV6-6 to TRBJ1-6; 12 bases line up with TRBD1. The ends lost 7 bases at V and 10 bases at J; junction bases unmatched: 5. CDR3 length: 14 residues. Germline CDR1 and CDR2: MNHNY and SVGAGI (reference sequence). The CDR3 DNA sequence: TGTGCCAGCAAGGGGGACAGGGGGCACTCACCCCTCCACTTT. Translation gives CASKGDRGHSPLHF.

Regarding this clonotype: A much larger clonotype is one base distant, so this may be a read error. The CDR3 spells CSARNPGQAYEQYF. The CDR3 region has the DNA TGCAGTGCTAGAAACCCGGGACAGGCCTACGAGCAGTACTTC. The chain links TRBV20-1 to TRBJ2-7, with 8 bases that match TRBD1. J was trimmed by 2 bases and V by 2 bases; bases with no gene match: 5. The germline V gene has CDR1 DFQATT and CDR2 SNEGSKA (reference sequence). The CDR3 length is 14 residues.

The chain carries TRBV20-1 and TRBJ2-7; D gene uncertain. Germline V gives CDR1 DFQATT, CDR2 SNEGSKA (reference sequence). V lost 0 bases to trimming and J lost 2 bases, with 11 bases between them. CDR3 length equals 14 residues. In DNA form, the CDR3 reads TGCAGTGCTAGAGATCGTCCGGTTCCCTACGAGCAGTACTTC. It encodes CSARDRPVPYEQYF.

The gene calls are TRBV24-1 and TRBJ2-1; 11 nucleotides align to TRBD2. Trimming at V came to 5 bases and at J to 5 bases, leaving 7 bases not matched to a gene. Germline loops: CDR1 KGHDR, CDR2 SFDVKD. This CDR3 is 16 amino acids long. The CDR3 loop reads CATSVETSGANNEQFF. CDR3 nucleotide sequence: TGTGCCACCAGTGTCGAGACTAGCGGGGCGAACAATGAGCAGTTCTTC.

The CDR3 nucleotides are TGTGCCAGCAGCCAGACAGGGATGGAGACCCAGTACTTC. This sequence encodes CASSQTGMETQYF. This rearrangement joins TRBV12-3 or TRBV12-4 to TRBJ2-5; TRBD1 aligns across 7 bases. V lost 6 bases, J lost 5 bases, and 6 bases stayed unmatched. The CDR3 contains 13 residues.

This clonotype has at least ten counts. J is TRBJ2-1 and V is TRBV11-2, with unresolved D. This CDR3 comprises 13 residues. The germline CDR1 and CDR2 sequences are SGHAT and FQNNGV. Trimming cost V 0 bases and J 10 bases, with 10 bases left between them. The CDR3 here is CASSLDWVSEQFF. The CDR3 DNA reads TGTGCCAGCAGCTTAGATTGGGTTTCGGAGCAGTTCTTC.

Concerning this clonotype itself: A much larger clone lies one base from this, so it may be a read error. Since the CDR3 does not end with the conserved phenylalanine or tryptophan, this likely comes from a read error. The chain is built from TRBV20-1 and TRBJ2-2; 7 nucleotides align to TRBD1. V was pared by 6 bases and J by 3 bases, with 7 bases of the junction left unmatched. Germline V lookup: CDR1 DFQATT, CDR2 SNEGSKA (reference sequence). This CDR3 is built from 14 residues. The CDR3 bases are TGCAGTGCAACAAGGGGGCCGGACACCGGGGAGCTGTTTTCT. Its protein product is CSATRGPDTGELFS.

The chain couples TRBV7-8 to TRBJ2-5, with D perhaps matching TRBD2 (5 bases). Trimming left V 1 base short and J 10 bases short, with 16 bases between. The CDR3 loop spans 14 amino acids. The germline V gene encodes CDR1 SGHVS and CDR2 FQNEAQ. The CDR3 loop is CASSLGVGVGDQYF. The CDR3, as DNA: TGTGCCAGCAGCTTAGGGGTCGGGGTCGGGGACCAGTACTTC.

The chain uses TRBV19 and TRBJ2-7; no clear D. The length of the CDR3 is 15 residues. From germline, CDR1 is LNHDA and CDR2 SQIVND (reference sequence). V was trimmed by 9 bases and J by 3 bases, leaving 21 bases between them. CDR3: CASSVASAASYEQYF. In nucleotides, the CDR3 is TGTGCCAGCAGCGTAGCTAGTGCAGCTAGCTACGAGCAGTACTTC.

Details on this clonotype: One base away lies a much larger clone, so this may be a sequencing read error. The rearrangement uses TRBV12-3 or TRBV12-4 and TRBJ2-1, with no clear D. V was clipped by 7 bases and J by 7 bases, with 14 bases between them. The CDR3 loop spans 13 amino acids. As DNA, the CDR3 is TGTGCCAGCAATTCGGCTGGCACGAATGAGCAGTTCTTC. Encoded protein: CASNSAGTNEQFF.

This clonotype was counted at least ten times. CDR3 sequence: CASSRLAGYQETQYF. The CDR3 nucleotides are TGCGCCAGCAGCAGACTAGCGGGCTATCAAGAGACCCAGTACTTC. This chain links TRBV4-1 with TRBJ2-5; 10 bases align to TRBD2. The length of the CDR3 is 15 residues. With 5 bases clipped from V and 2 bases from J, the junction kept 5 bases outside the gene matches. CDR1 is MGHRA, CDR2 YSYEKL, per germline.

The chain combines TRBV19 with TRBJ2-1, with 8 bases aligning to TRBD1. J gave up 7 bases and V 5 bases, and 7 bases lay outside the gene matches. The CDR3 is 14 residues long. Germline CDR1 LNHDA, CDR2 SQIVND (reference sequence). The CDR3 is CASSQQGVGNEQFF. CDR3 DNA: TGTGCCAGTAGTCAACAGGGGGTGGGGAATGAGCAGTTCTTC.

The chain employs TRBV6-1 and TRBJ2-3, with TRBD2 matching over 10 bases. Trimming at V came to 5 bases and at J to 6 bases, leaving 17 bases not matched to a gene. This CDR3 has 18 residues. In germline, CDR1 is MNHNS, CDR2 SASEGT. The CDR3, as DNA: TGTGCCAGCAGTAGTACTAGCGGGGCGGGGGTAGGTTTGGATACGCAGTATTTT. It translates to CASSSTSGAGVGLDTQYF.

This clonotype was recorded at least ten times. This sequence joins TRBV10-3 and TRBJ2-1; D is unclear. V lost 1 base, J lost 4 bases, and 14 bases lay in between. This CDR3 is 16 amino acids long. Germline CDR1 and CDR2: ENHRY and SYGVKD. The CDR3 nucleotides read TGTGCCATCAGTGAGTGGGCAGAACACCCGTACAATGAGCAGTTCTTC. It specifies CAISEWAEHPYNEQFF.

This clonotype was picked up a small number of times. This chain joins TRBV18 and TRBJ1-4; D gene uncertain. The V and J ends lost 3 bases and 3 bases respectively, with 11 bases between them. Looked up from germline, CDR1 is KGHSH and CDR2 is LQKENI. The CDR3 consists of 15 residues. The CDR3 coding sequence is TGTGCCAGCTCACCCGGTTGGGTTGCTAATGAAAAACTGTTTTTT. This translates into CASSPGWVANEKLFF.

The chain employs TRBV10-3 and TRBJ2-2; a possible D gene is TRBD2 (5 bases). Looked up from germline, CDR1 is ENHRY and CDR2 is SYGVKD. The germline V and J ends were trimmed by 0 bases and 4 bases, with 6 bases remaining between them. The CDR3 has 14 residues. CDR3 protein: CAISESRGTGELFF. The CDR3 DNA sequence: TGTGCCATCAGTGAGTCCCGGGGCACCGGGGAGCTGTTTTTT.

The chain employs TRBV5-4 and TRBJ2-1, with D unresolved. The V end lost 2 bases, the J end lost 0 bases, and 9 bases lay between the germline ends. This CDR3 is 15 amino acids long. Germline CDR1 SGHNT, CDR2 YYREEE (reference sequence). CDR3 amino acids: CASSFVQSSYNEQFF. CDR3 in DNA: TGTGCCAGCAGCTTCGTACAGAGCTCCTACAATGAGCAGTTCTTC. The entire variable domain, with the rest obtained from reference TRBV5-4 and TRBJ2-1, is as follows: ETGVTQSPTHLIKTRGQQVTLRCSSQSGHNTVSWYQQALGQGPQFIFQYYREEENGRGNFPPRFSGLQFPNYSSELNVNALELDDSALYLCASSFVQSSYNEQFFGPGTRLTVL.

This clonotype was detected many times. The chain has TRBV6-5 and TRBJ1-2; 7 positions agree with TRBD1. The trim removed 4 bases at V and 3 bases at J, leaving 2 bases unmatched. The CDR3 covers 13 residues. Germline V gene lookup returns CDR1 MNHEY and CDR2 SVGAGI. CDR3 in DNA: TGTGCCAGCAGTTTCGACAGGGACTATGGCTACACCTTC. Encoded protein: CASSFDRDYGYTF.

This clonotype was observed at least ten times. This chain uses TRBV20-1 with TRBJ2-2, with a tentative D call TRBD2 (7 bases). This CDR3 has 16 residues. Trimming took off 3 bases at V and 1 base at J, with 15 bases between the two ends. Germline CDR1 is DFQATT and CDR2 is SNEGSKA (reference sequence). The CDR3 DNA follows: TGCAGTGCTAGGTTACGGGGGGCGCGGAACACCGGGGAGCTGTTTTTT. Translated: CSARLRGARNTGELFF.

This chain's CDR3 is CSATGTSGGALGDTQYF. The CDR3 coding sequence is TGCAGTGCCACCGGGACTAGCGGGGGGGCCCTTGGAGATACGCAGTATTTT. J is TRBJ2-3 and V is TRBV20-1; TRBD2 aligns across 16 bases. The CDR3 length is 17 residues. V lost 6 bases, J lost 5 bases, and 11 bases stayed unmatched. In germline, CDR1 is DFQATT, CDR2 SNEGSKA (reference sequence).

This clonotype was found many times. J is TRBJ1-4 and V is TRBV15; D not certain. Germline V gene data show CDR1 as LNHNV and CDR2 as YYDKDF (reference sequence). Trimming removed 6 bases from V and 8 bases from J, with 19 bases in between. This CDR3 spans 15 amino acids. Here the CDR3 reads CATSLDGRVGEKLFF. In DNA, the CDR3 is TGTGCCACCAGTTTGGACGGTCGGGTGGGGGAAAAACTGTTTTTT.

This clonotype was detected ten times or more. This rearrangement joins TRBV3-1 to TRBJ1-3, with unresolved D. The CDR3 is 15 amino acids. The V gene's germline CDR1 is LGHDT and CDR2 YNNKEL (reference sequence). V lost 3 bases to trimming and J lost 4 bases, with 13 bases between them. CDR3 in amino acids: CASSHLTHGGNTIYF. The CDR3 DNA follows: TGTGCCAGCAGCCACTTGACACACGGGGGAAACACCATATATTTT.

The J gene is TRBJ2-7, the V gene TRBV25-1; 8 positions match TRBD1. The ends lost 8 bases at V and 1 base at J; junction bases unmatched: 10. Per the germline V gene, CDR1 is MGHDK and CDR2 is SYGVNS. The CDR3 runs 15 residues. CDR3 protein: CASSPLGTGSYEQYF. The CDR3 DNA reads TGTGCCAGCTCCCCCCTGGGGACAGGTTCCTACGAGCAGTACTTC.

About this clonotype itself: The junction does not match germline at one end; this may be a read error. The CDR3 DNA reads TGTGCCAGCAGTCCGCCTTATCGGGGGTCCGAGCTGTACTTC. Protein sequence: CASSPPYRGSELYF. This chain joins TRBV27 and TRBJ2-7; a weak D match, TRBD2 (6 bases). Germline lookup yields CDR1 MNHEY and CDR2 SMNVEV (reference sequence). The CDR3 consists of 14 residues.